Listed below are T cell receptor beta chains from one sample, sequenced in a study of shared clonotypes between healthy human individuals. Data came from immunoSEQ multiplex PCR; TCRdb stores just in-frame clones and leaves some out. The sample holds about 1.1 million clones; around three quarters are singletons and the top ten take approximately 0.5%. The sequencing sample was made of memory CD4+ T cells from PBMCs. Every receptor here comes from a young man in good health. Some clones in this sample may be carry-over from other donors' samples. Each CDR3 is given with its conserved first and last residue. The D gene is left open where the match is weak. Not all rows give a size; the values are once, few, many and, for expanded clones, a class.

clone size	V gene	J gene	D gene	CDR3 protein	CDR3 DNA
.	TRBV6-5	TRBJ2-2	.	CASSYPPQPGELFF	TGTGCCAGCAGTTACCCCCCACAGCCCGGGGAGCTGTTTTTT
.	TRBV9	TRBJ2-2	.	CASSVMAVNTGELFF	TGTGCCAGCAGCGTAATGGCAGTGAACACCGGGGAGCTGTTTTTT
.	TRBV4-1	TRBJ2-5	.	CASSQDWPSWADQETQYF	TGCGCCAGCAGCCAAGACTGGCCCTCCTGGGCGGACCAAGAGACCCAGTACTTC
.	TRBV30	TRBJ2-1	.	CACPSRGSYNEQFF	TGTGCCTGCCCCTCTAGGGGATCCTACAATGAGCAGTTCTTC
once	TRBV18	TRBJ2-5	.	CASSLGVGGIETQYF	TGTGCCAGCTCACTCGGGGTCGGCGGGATAGAGACCCAGTACTTC
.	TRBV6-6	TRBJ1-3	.	CASSDPGSPPGNTIYF	TGTGCCAGCAGCGATCCCGGGAGCCCCCCTGGAAACACCATATATTTT
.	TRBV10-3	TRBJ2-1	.	CAAQGEGRRNEQFF	TGTGCCGCCCAGGGGGAGGGCCGGCGGAATGAGCAGTTCTTC
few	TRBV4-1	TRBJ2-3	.	CASSQAGGRDTQYF	TGCGCCAGCAGCCAAGCAGGTGGGCGAGATACGCAGTATTTT
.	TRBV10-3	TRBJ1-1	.	CAISGVENTEAFF	TGTGCCATCAGTGGAGTAGAAAACACTGAAGCTTTCTTT
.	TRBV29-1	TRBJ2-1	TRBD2	CSVGGGRGTYNEQFF	TGCAGCGTTGGTGGCGGGAGGGGCACCTACAATGAGCAGTTCTTC
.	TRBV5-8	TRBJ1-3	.	CASSLMSGNTIYF	TGTGCCAGCAGCTTGATGTCGGGAAACACCATATATTTT
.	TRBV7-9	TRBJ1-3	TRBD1	CASRPGTGGNTIYF	TGTGCCAGCAGACCCGGGACAGGGGGTAACACCATATATTTT
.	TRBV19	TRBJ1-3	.	CASSIEEGTGNTIYF	TGTGCCAGTAGTATAGAGGAGGGGACTGGAAACACCATATATTTT
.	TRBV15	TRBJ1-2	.	CATSRPGQYGYTF	TGTGCCACCAGCAGACCCGGACAGTATGGCTACACCTTC
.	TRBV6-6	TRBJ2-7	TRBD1	CASSYVRQGKYEQYF	TGTGCCAGCAGTTACGTGAGACAGGGGAAATACGAGCAGTACTTC
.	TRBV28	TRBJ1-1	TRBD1	CASRELLTGGNTEAFF	TGTGCCAGCAGGGAGCTTCTCACAGGGGGGAACACTGAAGCTTTCTTT
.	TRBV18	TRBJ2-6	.	CASSPSSGNSGANVLTF	TGTGCCAGCTCACCAAGCAGTGGAAACTCTGGGGCCAACGTCCTGACTTTC
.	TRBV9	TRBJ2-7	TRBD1	CASSTTTGGYEQYF	TGTGCCAGCAGCACTACAACAGGGGGCTACGAGCAGTACTTC
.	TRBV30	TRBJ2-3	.	CAWSNFGGTDTQYF	TGTGCCTGGAGTAATTTCGGGGGCACAGATACGCAGTATTTT
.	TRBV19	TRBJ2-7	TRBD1	CASSIAIRDSYEQYF	TGTGCCAGTAGTATAGCCATACGGGACAGCTACGAGCAGTACTTC
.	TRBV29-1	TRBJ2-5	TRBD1	CSVDSGTGEETQYF	TGCAGCGTTGATTCCGGGACAGGGGAAGAGACCCAGTACTTC
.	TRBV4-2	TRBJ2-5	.	CASSQDQGAFQETQYF	TGTGCCAGCAGCCAAGACCAGGGCGCCTTCCAAGAGACCCAGTACTTC
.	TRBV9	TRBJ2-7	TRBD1	CASSAGQATYEQYF	TGTGCCAGCAGCGCAGGACAGGCCACCTACGAGCAGTACTTC
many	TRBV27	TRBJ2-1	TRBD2	CASSLASGRTSYNEQFF	TGTGCCAGCAGTTTAGCTAGCGGGAGGACTTCCTACAATGAGCAGTTCTTC
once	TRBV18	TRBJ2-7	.	CASSPGHRYEQYF	TGTGCCAGCTCACCAGGGCACAGGTACGAGCAGTACTTC
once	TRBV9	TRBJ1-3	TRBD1	CASSVVDRGSGNTIYF	TGTGCCAGCAGCGTAGTGGACAGGGGCTCTGGAAACACCATATATTTT
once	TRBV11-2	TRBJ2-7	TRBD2	CASSPAGPRTSGSYEQYF	TGTGCCAGCAGCCCAGCGGGGCCGCGGACTAGCGGGAGTTACGAGCAGTACTTC
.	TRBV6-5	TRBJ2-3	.	CASRQRWGAGDTQYF	TGTGCCAGCAGACAACGGTGGGGGGCCGGAGATACGCAGTATTTT
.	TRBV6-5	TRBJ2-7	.	CASSFSSAFAYEQYF	TGTGCCAGCAGTTTCTCCAGCGCCTTTGCCTACGAGCAGTACTTC
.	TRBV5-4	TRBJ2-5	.	CASSGISHAETQYF	TGTGCCAGCAGCGGCATTTCGCATGCGGAGACCCAGTACTTC
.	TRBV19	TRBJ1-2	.	CASSLPGKTVGYTF	TGTGCCAGTAGTCTACCAGGGAAGACGGTTGGCTACACCTTC
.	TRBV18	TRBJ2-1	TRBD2	CASSPRLAGDNEQFF	TGTGCCAGCTCACCACGGCTAGCGGGCGACAATGAGCAGTTCTTC
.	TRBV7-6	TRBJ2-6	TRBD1	CASSTYRDRPSGANVLTF	TGTGCCAGCAGCACGTACCGGGACAGACCCTCTGGGGCCAACGTCCTGACTTTC
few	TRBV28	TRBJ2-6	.	CASSSLQGTGANVLTF	TGTGCCAGCAGTTCCTTACAGGGAACTGGGGCCAACGTCCTGACTTTC
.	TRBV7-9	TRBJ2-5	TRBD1	CASSLRPHDRADETQYF	TGTGCCAGCAGCTTAAGACCCCACGACAGGGCCGACGAGACCCAGTACTTC
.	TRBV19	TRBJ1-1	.	CASSIPGRLWMNTEAFF	TGTGCCAGTAGTATCCCGGGTCGATTGTGGATGAACACTGAAGCTTTCTTT
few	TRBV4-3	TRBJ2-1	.	CASSQERSGYNEQFF	TGCGCCAGCAGCCAAGAGAGAAGCGGCTACAATGAGCAGTTCTTC
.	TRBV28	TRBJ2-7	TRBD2	CASREGTRFAREQYF	TGTGCCAGCAGAGAGGGGACTAGATTTGCTCGAGAGCAGTACTTC
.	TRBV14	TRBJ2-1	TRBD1	CASSPRDRDLNEQFF	TGTGCCAGCAGCCCCCGGGACAGGGATCTAAATGAGCAGTTCTTC
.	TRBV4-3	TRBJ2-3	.	CASSPSDGPDTQYF	TGCGCCAGCAGCCCATCGGACGGTCCAGATACGCAGTATTTT
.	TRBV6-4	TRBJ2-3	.	CASRPSSGTDTQYF	TGTGCCAGCAGGCCTAGCAGCGGCACAGATACGCAGTATTTT